This TCR beta chain comes out of a study of T cell responses to AZD1222 COVID-19 vaccine. The data were produced by immunoSEQ multiplex PCR, yet TCRdb's version contains in-frame clones alone and is incomplete. The repertoire has 100,000 to 150,000 clones, 86% of them found once; the top ten carry 3%. V gave up 0 bases and J gave up 7 bases, with 12 bases separating them. The CDR3 length is 14 residues. The germline CDR1 and CDR2 sequences are LGHNA and YSLEER. A remark on this clone: Its matching antigen is unknown.

Findings and caveats of the study: Targeting of unmutated variant regions was reportedly seen in nearly half of spike-specific TCRs. The study sampled repertoires only after the peak T cell response.

The material was peripheral blood, obtained 28 days after the second AZD1222 dose. This TCR was sampled from an adult who received the AZD1222 COVID-19 vaccine. The chain has TRBV4-3 and TRBJ1-2; the D is unclear. CDR3 DNA: TGCGCCAGCAGCCAAGAACTTCCTACCTCTGGCTACACCTTC. This translates into CASSQELPTSGYTF.